Listed below are T cell receptor beta chains from one sample, sequenced in a study of T cells after posttransplantation cyclophosphamide. Clones were sequenced by immunoSEQ multiplex PCR, and TCRdb holds only the in-frame ones, with some missing. Listed for the sample are about 14,000 clones, none seen a single time. Sequencing was performed on PBMCs, taken 950 to 1,200 days after allogeneic stem cell transplant with posttransplant cyclophosphamide. Receptors were obtained from a female patient aged 40-50 years who received an allogeneic stem cell transplant from a related donor, was CMV-positive, and had no GVHD. A share of the T cells may be of graft donor origin. The CDR3 runs from the conserved cysteine through the conserved F or W. D genes are given only for firm matches. A clone size is listed for some rows: how often the clone was seen (once, few, many), or a class if it is expanded.

d_call j_call clone_size v_call cdr3_aa cdr3_nt
TRBD1 TRBJ1-1 few TRBV6-4 CASRRDRGTEAFF TGTGCCAGCAGAAGGGACAGGGGGACTGAAGCTTTCTTT
TRBD1 TRBJ1-2 many TRBV4-1 CASSQGRQGNYGYTF TGCGCCAGCAGCCAAGGGAGACAGGGGAACTATGGCTACACCTTC
NA TRBJ1-5 NA TRBV5-1 CASSQGMGNQPQHF TGCGCCAGCAGCCAGGGGATGGGCAATCAGCCCCAGCATTTT
NA TRBJ2-3 many TRBV9 CASSTQTDTQYF TGTGCCAGCAGCACACAGACAGATACGCAGTATTTT
TRBD1 TRBJ2-5 many TRBV4-3 CASSHARDRGAVDQETQYF TGCGCCAGCAGCCACGCCCGGGACAGGGGGGCGGTTGACCAAGAGACCCAGTACTTC
NA TRBJ1-5 many TRBV7-2 CASSSGGGMGPQHF TGTGCCAGCAGCAGCGGGGGGGGGATGGGGCCCCAGCATTTT
NA TRBJ2-7 many TRBV19 CASSMLSQAGYEQYF TGTGCCAGTAGTATGCTCTCTCAAGCAGGCTACGAGCAGTACTTC
NA TRBJ2-5 many TRBV6-5 CASSYIGGREMGTQYF TGTGCCAGCAGTTACATCGGCGGCAGGGAAATGGGGACCCAGTACTTC
NA TRBJ2-1 few TRBV13 CASSLEPGTQNIF TGTGCCAGCAGCTTAGAGCCGGGAACCCAGAATATCTTC
TRBD2 TRBJ2-5 many TRBV28 CASTEAGGGETQYF TGTGCCAGCACGGAAGCGGGGGGGGGTGAGACCCAGTACTTC
TRBD1 TRBJ2-7 many TRBV5-1 CASSWTGDEQYF TGCGCCAGCAGCTGGACAGGGGACGAGCAGTACTTC
TRBD1 TRBJ1-5 many TRBV25-1 CASSAGTAIISAQHF TGTGCCAGCAGTGCAGGGACAGCCATAATATCGGCCCAGCATTTT
TRBD1 TRBJ2-6 few TRBV13 CASSRTLDRVGSGANVLTF TGTGCCAGCAGCCGGACCTTAGACAGGGTTGGCTCTGGGGCCAACGTCCTGACTTTC
TRBD2 TRBJ2-3 few TRBV7-9 CASSLRLAGPTDTQYF TGTGCCAGCAGCTTAAGGCTAGCGGGGCCCACAGATACGCAGTATTTT
NA TRBJ2-7 many TRBV2 CATSGTPQAEQYF TGTGCCACTTCCGGGACTCCGCAAGCCGAGCAGTACTTC
TRBD1 TRBJ2-7 many TRBV7-9 CASSSGQASYEQYF TGTGCCAGCAGCTCCGGACAGGCCTCCTACGAGCAGTACTTC
NA TRBJ1-2 many TRBV7-9 CASSLDRQRNYGYTF TGTGCCAGCAGCTTAGACCGACAGAGAAACTATGGCTACACCTTC
TRBD1 TRBJ1-1 many TRBV5-1 CASSLEGTGGTEAFF TGCGCCAGCAGCTTGGAGGGGACAGGGGGCACTGAAGCTTTCTTT
NA TRBJ1-6 NA TRBV6-4 CASREGGDSPLHF TGTGCCAGCAGAGAGGGGGGGGATTCACCCCTCCACTTT
TRBD2 TRBJ2-1 NA TRBV28 CASSLSLGGGNEQFF TGTGCCAGCAGTTTAAGTTTGGGGGGGGGCAATGAGCAGTTCTTC
NA TRBJ1-6 few TRBV6-5 CSSRQGGNSPLHF TGCTCATCGCGGCAGGGCGGTAATTCACCCCTCCACTTT
NA TRBJ2-3 many TRBV25-1 CASSVPGTQYF TGTGCCAGCAGTGTCCCGGGTACGCAGTATTTT
TRBD2 TRBJ2-7 few TRBV9 CASSVGLAGSYEQYF TGTGCCAGCAGCGTAGGACTAGCGGGATCCTACGAGCAGTACTTC
TRBD1 TRBJ2-7 NA TRBV18 CASSPSRDSSYEQYF TGTGCCAGCTCACCATCCCGGGACAGTTCCTACGAGCAGTACTTC
NA TRBJ1-1 many TRBV5-4 CASSLGAGDTEAFF TGTGCCAGCAGCTTGGGGGCAGGGGACACTGAAGCTTTCTTT
NA TRBJ2-3 many TRBV7-3 CASSRMSGSTDTQYF TGTGCCAGCAGCCGCATGTCGGGAAGCACAGATACGCAGTATTTT
NA TRBJ2-1 many TRBV7-6 CASSLGAGGSYNEQFF TGTGCCAGCAGCTTAGGGGCAGGGGGGTCCTACAATGAGCAGTTCTTC
NA TRBJ1-6 many TRBV2 CASLVSYNSPLHF TGTGCCAGCTTGGTGAGCTATAATTCACCCCTCCACTTT
NA TRBJ2-3 many TRBV7-3 CASSPGWGGQDTQYF TGTGCCAGCAGCCCCGGGTGGGGGGGCCAAGATACGCAGTATTTT
NA TRBJ2-5 NA TRBV9 CASSASDTEETQYF TGTGCCAGCAGCGCATCGGACACGGAAGAGACCCAGTACTTC
NA TRBJ2-3 many TRBV6-5 CASSYSSGTDTQYF TGTGCCAGCAGTTACTCGAGCGGCACAGATACGCAGTATTTT
NA TRBJ2-3 many TRBV5-4 CASSLVGGSTDTQYF TGTGCCAGCAGCTTGGTAGGGGGAAGCACAGATACGCAGTATTTT
NA TRBJ1-1 many TRBV6-5 CASREIKNTEAFF TGTGCCAGCAGGGAGATAAAGAACACTGAAGCTTTCTTT
TRBD1 TRBJ2-7 few TRBV7-8 CASSSGQTIFPYEQYF TGTGCCAGCAGCTCGGGACAGACCATATTTCCCTACGAGCAGTACTTC
TRBD1 TRBJ2-1 many TRBV7-2 CASRLSGGDNEQFF TGTGCCAGCAGGCTCTCAGGGGGAGACAATGAGCAGTTCTTC
NA TRBJ1-1 many TRBV29-1 CSAAMMSGWTEAFF TGCAGCGCTGCGATGATGTCAGGGTGGACTGAAGCTTTCTTT
TRBD2 TRBJ2-2 medium-sized TRBV27 CASSFEAGGETGELFF TGTGCCAGCAGTTTTGAAGCGGGGGGAGAGACCGGGGAGCTGTTTTTT
NA TRBJ2-7 many TRBV4-3 CASSQEYQGASSYEQYF TGCGCCAGCAGCCAAGAGTATCAGGGTGCCAGCTCCTACGAGCAGTACTTC
NA TRBJ2-7 few TRBV7-9 CASSLNQGREQYF TGTGCCAGCAGCTTAAACCAGGGGCGCGAGCAGTACTTC
TRBD1 TRBJ1-2 few TRBV2 CASSVSGGNYGYTF TGTGCCAGCAGTGTGTCAGGGGGCAACTATGGCTACACCTTC
NA TRBJ1-1 many TRBV7-6 CASSSYRGPRRENTEAFF TGTGCCAGCAGCTCTTATCGGGGACCCCGGCGGGAGAACACTGAAGCTTTCTTT
TRBD1 TRBJ1-2 many TRBV19 CASSTSGGLSGYTF TGTGCCAGTAGTACATCAGGGGGCTTAAGCGGCTACACCTTC
NA TRBJ2-2 few TRBV13 CASSLDTTNTGELFF TGTGCCAGCAGCTTGGACACCACAAACACCGGGGAGCTGTTTTTT
TRBD2 TRBJ2-3 medium-sized TRBV15 CATSRELAESYTQYF TGTGCCACCAGCAGAGAACTAGCGGAGTCCTATACGCAGTATTTT
TRBD1 TRBJ1-2 many TRBV6-1 CASSEAAGGIYGYTF TGTGCCAGCAGTGAAGCAGCAGGGGGCATCTATGGCTACACCTTC
TRBD1 TRBJ1-1 NA TRBV4-3 CASSQGLQGARNTEAFF TGCGCCAGCAGCCAAGGACTACAGGGGGCAAGGAACACTGAAGCTTTCTTT
NA TRBJ1-1 NA TRBV6-5 CASSYTTGNTEAFF TGTGCCAGCAGTTATACGACAGGGAACACTGAAGCTTTCTTT
TRBD2 TRBJ2-2 many TRBV19 CASSRGLDSGELFF TGTGCCAGTAGTAGGGGACTAGACTCCGGGGAGCTGTTTTTT
TRBD1 TRBJ2-3 many TRBV15 CATSIGQGTDTQYF TGTGCCACCAGCATCGGACAGGGCACAGATACGCAGTATTTT
TRBD1 TRBJ1-2 NA TRBV6-5 CASSYRDRGYGYTF TGTGCCAGCAGTTACCGGGACAGGGGCTATGGCTACACCTTC
TRBD2 TRBJ2-4 many TRBV5-4 CASSPTGGSGGHLAKNIQYF TGTGCCAGCAGCCCCACCGGGGGAAGCGGGGGACACCTAGCCAAAAACATTCAGTACTTC
NA TRBJ2-7 many TRBV19 CASSIGAGSGTRTYEQYF TGTGCCAGTAGTATCGGGGCAGGGTCTGGGACAAGAACTTACGAGCAGTACTTC
NA TRBJ1-1 many TRBV9 CASSVTGWDSAEAFF TGTGCCAGCAGCGTAACGGGGTGGGACTCAGCTGAAGCTTTCTTT
TRBD1 TRBJ2-2 NA TRBV19 CASIRTGGVFGTGELFF TGTGCCAGTATACGGACAGGGGGCGTTTTTGGCACCGGGGAGCTGTTTTTT
TRBD2 TRBJ2-5 few TRBV2 CASMGGSGGHQETQYF TGTGCCAGCATGGGTGGTAGCGGGGGGCATCAAGAGACCCAGTACTTC
NA TRBJ2-3 many TRBV27 CASSLSARRADTQYF TGTGCCAGCAGTTTATCTGCCCGCAGGGCAGATACGCAGTATTTT
TRBD1 TRBJ1-2 NA TRBV4-3 CASSQDTGQGAYGYTF TGCGCCAGCAGCCAAGATACCGGACAGGGGGCCTATGGCTACACCTTC